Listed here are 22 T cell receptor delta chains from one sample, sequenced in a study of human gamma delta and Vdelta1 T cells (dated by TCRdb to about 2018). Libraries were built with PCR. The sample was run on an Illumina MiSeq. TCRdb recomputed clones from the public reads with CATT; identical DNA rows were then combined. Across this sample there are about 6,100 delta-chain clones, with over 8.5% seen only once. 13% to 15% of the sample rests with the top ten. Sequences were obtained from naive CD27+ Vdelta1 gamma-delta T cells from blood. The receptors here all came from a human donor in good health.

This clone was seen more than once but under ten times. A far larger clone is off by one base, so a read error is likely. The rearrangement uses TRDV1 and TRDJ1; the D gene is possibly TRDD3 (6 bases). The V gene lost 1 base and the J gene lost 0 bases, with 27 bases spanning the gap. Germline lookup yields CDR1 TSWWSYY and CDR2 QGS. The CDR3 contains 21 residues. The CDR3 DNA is TGTGCTCTTGGGGAACGGAGGTCGACGTACTGGGTGATAGCGTACACCGATAAACTCATCTTT. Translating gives CALGERRSTYWVIAYTDKLIF.

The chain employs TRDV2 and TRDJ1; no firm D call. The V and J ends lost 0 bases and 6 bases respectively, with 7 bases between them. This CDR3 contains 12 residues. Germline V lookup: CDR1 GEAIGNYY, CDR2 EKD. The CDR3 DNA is TGTGCCTGTGACACCACCGAGTATAAACTCATCTTT. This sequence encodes CACDTTEYKLIF.

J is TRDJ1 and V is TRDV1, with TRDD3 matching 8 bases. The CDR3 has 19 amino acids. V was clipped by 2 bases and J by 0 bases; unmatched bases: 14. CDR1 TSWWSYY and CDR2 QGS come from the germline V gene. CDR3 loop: CALGESGMGWGTHTDKLIF. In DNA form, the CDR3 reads TGTGCTCTTGGGGAATCAGGTATGGGCTGGGGGACACACACCGATAAACTCATCTTT.

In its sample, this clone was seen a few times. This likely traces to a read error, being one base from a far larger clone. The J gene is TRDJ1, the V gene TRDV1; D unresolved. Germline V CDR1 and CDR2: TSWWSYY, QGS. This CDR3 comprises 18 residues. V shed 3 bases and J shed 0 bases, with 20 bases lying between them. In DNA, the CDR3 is TGTGCTCTTGGGGAGCCTCCGCGCCGGGTTCGGAACACCGATAAACTCATCTTT. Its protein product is CALGEPPRRVRNTDKLIF.

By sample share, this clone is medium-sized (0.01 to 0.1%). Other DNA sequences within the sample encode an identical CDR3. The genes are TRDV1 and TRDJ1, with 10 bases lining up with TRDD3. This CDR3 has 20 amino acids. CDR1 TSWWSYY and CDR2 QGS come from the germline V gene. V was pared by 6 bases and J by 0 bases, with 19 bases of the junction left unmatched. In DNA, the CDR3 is TGTGCTCTTGGAGAAAGGACTGGGGGATTCACGTTGTCTTACACCGATAAACTCATCTTT. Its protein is CALGERTGGFTLSYTDKLIF.

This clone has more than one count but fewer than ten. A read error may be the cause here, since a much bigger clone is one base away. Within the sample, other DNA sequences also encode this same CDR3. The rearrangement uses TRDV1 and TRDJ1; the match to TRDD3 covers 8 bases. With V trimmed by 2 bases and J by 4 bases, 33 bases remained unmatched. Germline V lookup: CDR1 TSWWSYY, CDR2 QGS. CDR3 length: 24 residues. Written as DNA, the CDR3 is TGTGCTCTTGGGGAAATCAAGGGTAGGCCTTCCCCAACCCGAGGGATACGTTTCGGCGATAAACTCATCTTT. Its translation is CALGEIKGRPSPTRGIRFGDKLIF.

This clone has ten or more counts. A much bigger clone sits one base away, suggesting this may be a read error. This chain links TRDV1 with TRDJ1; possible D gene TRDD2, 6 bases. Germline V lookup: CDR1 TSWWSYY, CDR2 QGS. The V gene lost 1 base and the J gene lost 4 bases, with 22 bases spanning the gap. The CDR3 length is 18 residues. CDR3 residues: CALGEPRGSYRSRDKLIF. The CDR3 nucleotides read TGTGCTCTTGGGGAACCCCGCGGGTCCTACCGTTCCCGCGATAAACTCATCTTT.

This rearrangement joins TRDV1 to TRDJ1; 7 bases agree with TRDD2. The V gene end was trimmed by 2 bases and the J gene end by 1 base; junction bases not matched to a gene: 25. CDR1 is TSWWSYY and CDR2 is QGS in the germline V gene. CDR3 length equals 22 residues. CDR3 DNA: TGTGCTCTTGGGGAAGGGTTCCTACCGGGCCAGGGATCAAAGTTACGCACCGATAAACTCATCTTT. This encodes CALGEGFLPGQGSKLRTDKLIF.

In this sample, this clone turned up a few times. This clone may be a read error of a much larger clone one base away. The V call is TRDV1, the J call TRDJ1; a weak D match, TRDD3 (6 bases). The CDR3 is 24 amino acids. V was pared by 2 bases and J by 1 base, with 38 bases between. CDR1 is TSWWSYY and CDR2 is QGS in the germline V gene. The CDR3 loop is CALGELSRISRGWRGSGGTDKLIF. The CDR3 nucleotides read TGTGCTCTTGGGGAATTAAGTCGGATAAGTAGAGGTTGGAGGGGGAGCGGAGGCACCGATAAACTCATCTTT.

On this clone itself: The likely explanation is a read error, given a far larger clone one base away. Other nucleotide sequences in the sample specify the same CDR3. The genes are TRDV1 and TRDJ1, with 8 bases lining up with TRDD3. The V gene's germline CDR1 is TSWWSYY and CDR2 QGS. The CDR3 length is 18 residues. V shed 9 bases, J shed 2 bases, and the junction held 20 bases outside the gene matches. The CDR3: CALANRDTQPWWTDKLIF. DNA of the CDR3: TGTGCTCTCGCAAATAGGGATACGCAACCCTGGTGGACCGATAAACTCATCTTT.

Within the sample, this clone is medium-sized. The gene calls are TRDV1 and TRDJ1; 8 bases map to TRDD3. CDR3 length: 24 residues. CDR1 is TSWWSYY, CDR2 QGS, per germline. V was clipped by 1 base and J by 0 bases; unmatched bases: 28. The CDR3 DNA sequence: TGTGCTCTTGGGGAACCGGCCTTCCCAAGGCGACTGGGGGCTTCAAAGCATTACACCGATAAACTCATCTTT. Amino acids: CALGEPAFPRRLGASKHYTDKLIF.

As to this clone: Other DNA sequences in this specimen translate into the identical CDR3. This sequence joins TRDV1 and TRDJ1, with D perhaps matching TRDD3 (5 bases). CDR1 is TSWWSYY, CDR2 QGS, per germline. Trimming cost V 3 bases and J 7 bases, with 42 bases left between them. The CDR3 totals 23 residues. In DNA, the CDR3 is TGTGCTCTTGGGGAGGCCGGGGCTCCCCCTCAAACTTACTGGATGGCCCGGACCCCTAAACTCATCTTT. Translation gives CALGEAGAPPQTYWMARTPKLIF.

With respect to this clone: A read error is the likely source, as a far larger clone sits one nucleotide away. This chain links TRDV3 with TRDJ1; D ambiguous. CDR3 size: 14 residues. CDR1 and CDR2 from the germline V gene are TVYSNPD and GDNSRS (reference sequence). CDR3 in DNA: TGTGCCTCACACCGGTACGCCCTCACCGATAAACTCACCTTT. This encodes CASHRYALTDKLTF. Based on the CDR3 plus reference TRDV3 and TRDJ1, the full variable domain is CDKVTQSSPDQTVASGSEVVLLCTYDTVYSNPDLFWYRIRPDYSFQFVFYGDNSRSEGADFTQGRFSVKHILTQKAFHLVISPVRTEDSATYYCASHRYALTDKLTFGKGTRVTVEP.

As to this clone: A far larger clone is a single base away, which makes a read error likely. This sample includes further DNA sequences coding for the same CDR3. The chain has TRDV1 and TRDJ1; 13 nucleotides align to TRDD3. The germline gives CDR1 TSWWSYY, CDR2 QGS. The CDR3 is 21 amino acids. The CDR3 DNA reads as TGTGCTCTTGGGGAACAGGTGGCCAACTGGGGGATACGAGGTTACACCGATAAACTCATCTTC. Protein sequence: CALGEQVANWGIRGYTDKLIF.

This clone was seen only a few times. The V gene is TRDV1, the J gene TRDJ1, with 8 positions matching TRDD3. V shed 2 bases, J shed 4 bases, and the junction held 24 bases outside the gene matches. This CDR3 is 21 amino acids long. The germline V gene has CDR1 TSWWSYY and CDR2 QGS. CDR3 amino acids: CALGESLGRRGDMKGHDKLIF. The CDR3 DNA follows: TGTGCTCTTGGGGAATCTTTAGGCCGTAGGGGGGATATGAAGGGTCACGATAAACTCATCTTT.

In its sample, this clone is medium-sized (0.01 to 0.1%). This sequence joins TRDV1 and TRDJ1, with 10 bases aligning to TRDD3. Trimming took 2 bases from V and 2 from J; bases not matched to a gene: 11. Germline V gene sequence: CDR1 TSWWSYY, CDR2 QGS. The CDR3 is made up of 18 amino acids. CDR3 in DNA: TGTGCTCTTGGGGAATTGCGCCGTACTGGGGGATTTACCGATAAACTCATCTTT. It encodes CALGELRRTGGFTDKLIF.

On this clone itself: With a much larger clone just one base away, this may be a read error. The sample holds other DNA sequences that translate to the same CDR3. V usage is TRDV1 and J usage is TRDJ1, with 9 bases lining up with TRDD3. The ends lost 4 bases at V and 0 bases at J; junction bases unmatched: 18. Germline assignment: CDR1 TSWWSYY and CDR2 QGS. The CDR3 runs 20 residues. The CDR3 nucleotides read TGTGCTCTTGGGGCCCCCCCTCGTACGGCTGGGGGATCCCACACCGATAAACTCATCTTT. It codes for CALGAPPRTAGGSHTDKLIF.

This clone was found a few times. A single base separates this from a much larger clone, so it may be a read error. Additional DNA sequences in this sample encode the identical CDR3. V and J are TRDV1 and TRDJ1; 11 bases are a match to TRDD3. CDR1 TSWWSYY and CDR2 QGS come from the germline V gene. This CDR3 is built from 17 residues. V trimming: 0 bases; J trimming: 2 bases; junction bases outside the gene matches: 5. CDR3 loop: CALGELLGDTKTDKLIF. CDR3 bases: TGTGCTCTTGGGGAACTCCTGGGGGATACAAAAACCGATAAACTCATCTTT.

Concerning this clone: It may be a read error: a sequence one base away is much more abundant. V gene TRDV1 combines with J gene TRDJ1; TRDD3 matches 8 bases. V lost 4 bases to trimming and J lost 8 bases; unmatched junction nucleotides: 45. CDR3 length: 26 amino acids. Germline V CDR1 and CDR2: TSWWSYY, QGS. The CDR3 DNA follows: TGTGCTCTTGGGGCCCAACGTCATAAATTGGCCTCCTTGGGGGATGCAGAGCCGTCGGCGAGGGGAAAACTCATCTTT. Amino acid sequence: CALGAQRHKLASLGDAEPSARGKLIF.

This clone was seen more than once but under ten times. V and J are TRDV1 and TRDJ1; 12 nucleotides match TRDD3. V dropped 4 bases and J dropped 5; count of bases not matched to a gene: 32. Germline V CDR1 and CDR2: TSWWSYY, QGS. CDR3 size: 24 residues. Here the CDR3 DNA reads TGTGCTCTTGGGGTACGCTCGGCCTTCCTACCTGGGGGATACGAGGTGGCTCAGCGGGATAAACTCATCTTT. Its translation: CALGVRSAFLPGGYEVAQRDKLIF.

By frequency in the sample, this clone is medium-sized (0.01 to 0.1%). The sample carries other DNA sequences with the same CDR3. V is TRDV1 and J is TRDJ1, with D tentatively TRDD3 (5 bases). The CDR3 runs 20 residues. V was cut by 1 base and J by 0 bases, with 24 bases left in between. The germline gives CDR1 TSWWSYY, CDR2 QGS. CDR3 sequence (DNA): TGTGCTCTTGGGGAACCTACGACCCGGGGACTTTCCCTCCACACCGATAAACTCATCTTT. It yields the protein CALGEPTTRGLSLHTDKLIF.

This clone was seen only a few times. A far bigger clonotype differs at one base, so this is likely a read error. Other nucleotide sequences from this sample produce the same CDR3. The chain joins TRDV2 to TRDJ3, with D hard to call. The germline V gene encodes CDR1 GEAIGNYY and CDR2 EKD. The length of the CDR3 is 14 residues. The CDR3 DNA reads TGTGCGAGTCGGGGTACCTGGGACACCCGACAGATGTTTTTC. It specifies CASRGTWDTRQMFF.